These 32 T cell receptor beta chains share one sample of origin, sequenced in a study of T cell clonotyping in hematopoietic cell transplantation. Here immunoSEQ multiplex PCR was the method, and the copy in TCRdb shows in-frame clones only, minus some. The data contain 13,000 to 15,000 clones, about 60% of them singletons. Sample: PBMCs. Receptor source: a human donor who either received an allogeneic hematopoietic cell transplant for a myeloid malignancy or was a related donor (not recorded which). Some clones in this sample may be carry-over from other donors' samples.

The chain joins TRBV29-1 to TRBJ1-1; TRBD1 aligns across 10 bases. Germline-derived CDR1 and CDR2 are SQVTM and ANQGSEA. The CDR3 is 14 amino acids. The J segment lost 5 bases and the V segment lost 4 bases, leaving 7 bases of the junction unmatched. The CDR3 sequence is CSVVRTGGWTEAFF. The DNA for the CDR3 is TGCAGCGTTGTTAGGACAGGGGGTTGGACTGAAGCTTTCTTT.

The chain is built from TRBV6-5 and TRBJ1-2; TRBD1 agrees at 9 bases. Germline values: CDR1 MNHEY, CDR2 SVGAGI. Trimming at V came to 0 bases and at J to 0 bases, leaving 2 bases not matched to a gene. The CDR3 loop spans 16 amino acids. The CDR3: CASSYSGDRANYGYTF. CDR3 in DNA: TGTGCCAGCAGTTACTCCGGGGACAGGGCTAACTATGGCTACACCTTC.

The V gene is TRBV6-6, the J gene TRBJ1-2; D is uncertain. From germline, CDR1 is MNHNY and CDR2 SVGAGI (reference sequence). V was cut by 8 bases and J by 8 bases, with 9 bases left in between. The CDR3 extends over 10 amino acids. CDR3 region: CASEKRGYTF. The CDR3 DNA sequence: TGTGCCAGCGAAAAGCGCGGCTACACCTTC.

The chain has TRBV6-1 and TRBJ1-6, with D perhaps matching TRBD1 (5 bases). The V gene lost 2 bases and the J gene lost 5 bases, with 7 bases spanning the gap. Germline V gives CDR1 MNHNS, CDR2 SASEGT. The CDR3 has 14 residues. The chain's CDR3 is CASSELGDNSPLHF. In nucleotides, the CDR3 is TGTGCCAGCAGTGAACTGGGGGATAATTCACCCCTCCACTTT.

V is TRBV5-8 and J is TRBJ2-3; D perhaps matches TRBD2 (6 bases). The germline V and J ends were trimmed by 0 bases and 0 bases, with 11 bases remaining between them. Germline V gene sequence: CDR1 SGHTS, CDR2 YDEGEE. CDR3 length: 16 residues. Here the CDR3 DNA reads TGTGCCAGCAGCTTGGTTTCCAGCGGGAGCACAGATACGCAGTATTTT. This codes for CASSLVSSGSTDTQYF.

This clone showed up just once. This rearrangement joins TRBV11-3 to TRBJ2-5, with 14 bases identical to TRBD2. CDR1 and CDR2 from the germline V gene are SGHNT and YENEEA. This CDR3 has 17 residues. The V and J ends lost 1 base and 5 bases, in that order; junction bases with no gene match: 6. CDR3 loop: CASSLGLAGGPAETQYF. CDR3 bases: TGTGCCAGCAGCTTAGGACTAGCGGGGGGGCCCGCCGAGACCCAGTACTTC.

The gene calls are TRBV4-2 and TRBJ2-5, with D perhaps TRBD2 (5 bases). The V end lost 4 bases, the J end lost 4 bases, and 10 bases lay between the germline ends. This CDR3 has 13 residues. Germline V gene sequence: CDR1 LGHNA, CDR2 YNFKEQ. DNA of the CDR3: TGTGCCAGCAGCCGGCGCGAGGGAGAGACCCAGTACTTC. This translates into CASSRREGETQYF.

The chain uses TRBV19 and TRBJ2-7; TRBD2 aligns across 8 bases. The CDR3 totals 15 residues. CDR1 LNHDA and CDR2 SQIVND come from the germline V gene (reference sequence). Trimming took 2 bases from V and 3 from J; bases not matched to a gene: 6. In DNA, the CDR3 is TGTGCCAGTAGTATAACGGGAGGGGGTGGCTACGAGCAGTACTTC. Its translation is CASSITGGGGYEQYF.

This clone has only a few counts. The V call is TRBV7-8, the J call TRBJ1-5; no reliable D call. The germline V and J ends were trimmed by 1 base and 3 bases, with 10 bases remaining between them. Germline CDR1 reads SGHVS; CDR2 reads FQNEAQ. This CDR3 comprises 15 residues. CDR3 sequence: CASSLGSSFNQPQHF. In nucleotides, the CDR3 is TGTGCCAGCAGCTTAGGTTCCAGTTTCAATCAGCCCCAGCATTTT.

The rearrangement uses TRBV4-1 and TRBJ1-5; TRBD1 might be the D (6 bases). V lost 1 base to trimming and J lost 6 bases, with 10 bases between them. Per germline, CDR1 MGHRA and CDR2 YSYEKL. The CDR3 contains 14 residues. DNA for the CDR3: TGCGCCAGCAGCCAAGCAGGGGCGGGTCAGCCCCAGCATTTT. This encodes CASSQAGAGQPQHF.

DNA of the CDR3: TGTGCCAGCACCCCGGATTCGGGGGACACTGAAGCTTTCTTT. Amino acid sequence: CASTPDSGDTEAFF. This chain links TRBV2 with TRBJ1-1; weak D call: TRBD1 (5 bases). The germline gives CDR1 SNHLY, CDR2 FYNNEI. Trimming stripped 7 bases from V and 3 bases from J, with 15 bases between. This CDR3 has 14 amino acids. Full variable domain (missing parts from reference TRBV2 and TRBJ1-1): EPEVTQTPSHQVTQMGQEVILRCVPISNHLYFYWYRQILGQKVEFLVSFYNNEISEKSEIFDDQFSVERPDGSNFTLKIRSTKLEDSAMYFCASTPDSGDTEAFFGQGTRLTVV.

This chain uses TRBV7-2 with TRBJ2-3; 10 bases map to TRBD2. V trimming: 2 bases; J trimming: 2 bases; junction bases outside the gene matches: 4. The CDR3 sequence is 16 residues long. Per germline, CDR1 SGHTA and CDR2 FQGNSA. In DNA, the CDR3 is TGTGCCAGCAGCTTATCTAGCGGGGGCTTCACAGATACGCAGTATTTT. It yields the protein CASSLSSGGFTDTQYF.

This clone was seen a handful of times. The rearrangement joins TRBV14 to TRBJ2-1; D possibly corresponds to TRBD2 (5 bases). The CDR3 totals 12 residues. CDR1 SGHDN and CDR2 FVKESK come from the germline V gene. Trimming shortened V by 3 bases and J by 11 bases, and 11 bases separated the two germline ends. The CDR3 DNA follows: TGTGCCAGCAGCCACATCCGGGATAAGCAGTTCTTC. It yields the protein CASSHIRDKQFF.

This chain connects TRBV7-3 to TRBJ2-1, with 8 bases lining up with TRBD1. The J segment lost 3 bases and the V segment lost 2 bases, leaving 3 bases of the junction unmatched. The CDR3 length is 15 residues. CDR1 and CDR2 (germline): SGHTA, FQGTGA. CDR3 residues: CASSLGTGNYNEQFF. The CDR3 nucleotides are TGTGCCAGCAGCTTAGGGACAGGCAACTACAATGAGCAGTTCTTC.

The rearrangement joins TRBV6-1 to TRBJ2-3; 8 nucleotides match TRBD2. V shed 2 bases and J 0 bases; nucleotides not matched to a gene: 10. Germline V gene lookup returns CDR1 MNHNS and CDR2 SASEGT. The length of the CDR3 is 18 residues. The CDR3 nucleotides are TGTGCCAGCAGTGAACTACGGGGGGGGATACCCAGCACAGATACGCAGTATTTT. This sequence encodes CASSELRGGIPSTDTQYF.

The rearrangement links TRBV6-6 to TRBJ1-2; 7 bases fit TRBD1. The CDR3 runs 14 residues. Germline CDR1 MNHNY, CDR2 SVGAGI (reference sequence). V trimming: 11 bases; J trimming: 3 bases; junction bases outside the gene matches: 12. The CDR3 DNA reads TGTGCCGCCCGCCGACAGGGTTCCGACTATGGCTACACCTTC. It specifies CAARRQGSDYGYTF.

About this clone itself: The germline gene is not matched at one end of the junction; a read error may be the cause. V and J are TRBV2 and TRBJ2-5; TRBD2 matches 10 bases. CDR3 length: 15 residues. Looked up from germline, CDR1 is SNHLY and CDR2 is FYNNEI. For the CDR3, the DNA is TGTGCCAGCAGGGAAGACGGACTAGCGGAAGAGACCCAGTACTTC. This gives the protein CASREDGLAEETQYF.

The rearrangement uses TRBV30 and TRBJ1-6; the D is unclear. The CDR3 length is 12 residues. V was pared by 1 base and J by 7 bases, with 5 bases between. CDR1 GTSNPN and CDR2 SVGIG come from the germline V gene (reference sequence). CDR3: CAWSAQNSPLHF. CDR3 sequence (DNA): TGTGCCTGGAGTGCCCAAAATTCACCCCTCCACTTT.

This clone was seen a handful of times. The J gene is TRBJ1-2, the V gene TRBV5-6; D remains ambiguous. CDR1 is SGHDT and CDR2 is YYEEEE in the germline V gene. Trimming took 4 bases from V and 2 from J, leaving 9 bases between them. CDR3 length: 13 amino acids. The CDR3 spells CASSPTENYGYTF. CDR3 nucleotide sequence: TGTGCCAGCAGCCCAACGGAAAACTATGGCTACACCTTC. Together with reference TRBV5-6 and TRBJ1-2, the CDR3 gives the full variable domain: DAGVTQSPTHLIKTRGQQVTLRCSPKSGHDTVSWYQQALGQGPQFIFQYYEEEERQRGNFPDRFSGHQFPNYSSELNVNALLLGDSALYLCASSPTENYGYTFGSGTRLTVV.

This clone appeared a single time. V and J are TRBV29-1 and TRBJ2-6; D may be TRBD1 or TRBD2 (5 bases each). CDR1 is SQVTM and CDR2 is ANQGSEA in the germline V gene. This CDR3 is 12 amino acids long. Trimming took off 6 bases at V and 4 bases at J, with 7 bases between the two ends. The CDR3 sequence is CSVGAGANVLTF. CDR3 nucleotides: TGCAGCGTCGGGGCCGGGGCCAACGTCCTGACTTTC. The full variable domain, its missing parts supplied by reference TRBV29-1 and TRBJ2-6, is SAVISQKPSRDICQRGTSLTIQCQVDSQVTMMFWYRQQPGQSLTLIATANQGSEATYESGFVIDKFPISRPNLTFSTLTVSNMSPEDSSIYLCSVGAGANVLTFGAGSRLTVL.

The chain carries TRBV29-1 and TRBJ2-3, with D uncertain. The germline V and J ends were trimmed by 3 bases and 1 base, with 11 bases remaining between them. The CDR3 totals 14 residues. Germline CDR1 SQVTM, CDR2 ANQGSEA. This CDR3 reads CSVEGGRRTDTQYF. Written as DNA, the CDR3 is TGCAGCGTTGAGGGCGGCCGCCGCACAGATACGCAGTATTTT.

The rearrangement uses TRBV5-5 and TRBJ2-5; D remains unclear. Trimming stripped 0 bases from V and 6 bases from J, with 9 bases between. CDR1 and CDR2 from the germline V gene are SGHKS and YYEKEE (reference sequence). The CDR3 sequence is 13 residues long. CDR3 protein: CASSLGVSQTQYF. In DNA form, the CDR3 reads TGTGCCAGCAGCTTGGGGGTTTCACAGACCCAGTACTTC.

The chain combines TRBV4-1 with TRBJ1-5; 9 nucleotides agree with TRBD1. This CDR3 comprises 16 residues. V lost 2 bases to trimming and J lost 5 bases; unmatched junction nucleotides: 7. The germline V gene has CDR1 MGHRA and CDR2 YSYEKL. In nucleotides, the CDR3 is TGCGCCAGCAGCCAATCGGGACAGGGCGTCGATCAGCCCCAGCATTTT. This encodes CASSQSGQGVDQPQHF.

Here the CDR3 reads CASTPGQGYGYTF. The CDR3 DNA sequence: TGTGCCAGCACACCGGGACAGGGATATGGCTACACCTTC. V usage is TRBV2 and J usage is TRBJ1-2; TRBD1 agrees at 9 bases. V lost 7 bases to trimming and J lost 5 bases; unmatched junction nucleotides: 5. Germline CDR1 and CDR2: SNHLY and FYNNEI. The CDR3 is 13 residues long.

This clone was recorded only once. This rearrangement joins TRBV7-6 to TRBJ2-5; TRBD1 matches at 7 bases. The CDR3 consists of 16 residues. The germline gives CDR1 SGHVS, CDR2 FNYEAQ. V was clipped by 4 bases and J by 1 base; unmatched bases: 9. The DNA for the CDR3 is TGTGCCAGCAGCTATGTGTCCGGGACAGTCCAAGAGACCCAGTACTTC. Translated, it gives CASSYVSGTVQETQYF. Looking up the rest from reference TRBV7-6 and TRBJ2-5 gives the full variable domain: GAGVSQSPRYKVTKRGQDVALRCDPISGHVSLYWYRQALGQGPEFLTYFNYEAQQDKSGLPNDRFSAERPEGSISTLTIQRTEQRDSAMYRCASSYVSGTVQETQYFGPGTRLLVL.

This clone has only one observation. The chain carries TRBV5-6 and TRBJ2-3; D ambiguous. From germline, CDR1 is SGHDT and CDR2 YYEEEE. Trimming took off 6 bases at V and 3 bases at J, with 8 bases between the two ends. CDR3 length: 12 residues. The CDR3 region is CASTLGTDTQYF. The CDR3 DNA is TGTGCCAGCACCCTTGGGACAGATACGCAGTATTTT.

This sequence joins TRBV6-5 and TRBJ1-6, with D perhaps TRBD1 (5 bases). This CDR3 has 13 amino acids. Germline lookup yields CDR1 MNHEY and CDR2 SVGAGI. V lost 6 bases, J lost 7 bases, and 10 bases lay in between. The CDR3 nucleotides read TGTGCCAGCAGCCAGGGTAGGAATTCACCCCTCCACTTT. Its translation: CASSQGRNSPLHF.

The chain is built from TRBV6-1 and TRBJ1-1; unclear D gene. This CDR3 has 11 residues. The V and J ends lost 8 bases and 8 bases respectively, with 12 bases between them. Germline V gives CDR1 MNHNS, CDR2 SASEGT. In DNA form, the CDR3 reads TGTGCCAGCCGGAAATATCGGGAAGCTTTCTTT. Translating gives CASRKYREAFF.

As regards this clone: Sequence at one end of the junction differs from germline and may be a read error. The chain is built from TRBV19 and TRBJ1-2; D is possibly TRBD1 (5 bases). The germline V gene has CDR1 LNHDA and CDR2 SQIVND (reference sequence). This CDR3 spans 14 amino acids. CDR3 sequence reads: CASSRGLLNYGYIF. The CDR3 bases are TGTGCCAGTAGTAGGGGACTACTTAACTATGGCTACATCTTC.

In this sample, this clone turned up a few times. V gene TRBV7-2 combines with J gene TRBJ2-3, with D hard to call. V was trimmed by 5 bases and J by 2 bases, leaving 20 bases between them. This CDR3 comprises 17 residues. From germline, CDR1 is SGHTA and CDR2 FQGNSA. CDR3 nucleotides: TGTGCCAGCAGCCCCCCCGGGTGGCGGAGAACCACAGATACGCAGTATTTT. This sequence encodes CASSPPGWRRTTDTQYF.

The chain has TRBV2 and TRBJ1-2; D not resolved. Trimming shortened V by 3 bases and J by 6 bases, and 8 bases separated the two germline ends. Germline CDR1 and CDR2: SNHLY and FYNNEI. This CDR3 comprises 12 residues. The CDR3 coding sequence is TGTGCCAGCAGTGACCGACCTAATGGCTACACCTTC. Translation: CASSDRPNGYTF.

This sequence joins TRBV25-1 and TRBJ2-3; TRBD2 is a possible D gene (6 bases). Germline CDR1 and CDR2: MGHDK and SYGVNS. Trimming shortened V by 6 bases and J by 5 bases, and 9 bases separated the two germline ends. The CDR3 consists of 12 residues. The chain's CDR3 is CASRRGGDTQYF. The CDR3 DNA is TGTGCCAGCAGGAGGGGAGGAGATACGCAGTATTTT.